Detailed here is one T cell receptor (beta chain). The record originates from a study of OX40 agonist ivuxolimab in advanced cancers. V trimming: 6 bases; J trimming: 6 bases; junction bases outside the gene matches: 3. Germline V gives CDR1 SGHAT, CDR2 FQNNGV. The length of the CDR3 is 14 residues. Measured with immunoSEQ multiplex PCR; TCRdb has only the in-frame clones, and not every one. The sample lists tens of thousands of clones, around 85% occurring once. This sequence originates from an adult with an advanced solid tumor such as melanoma, head and neck, liver or kidney cancer. This chain joins TRBV11-2 and TRBJ1-6; 9 nucleotides align to TRBD1. This material consisted of CD4+ or CD8+ T cells sorted from blood, taken in a trial of the OX40 agonist ivuxolimab. CDR3 sequence (DNA): TGTGCCAGCAGGCGGGACAGGGCTAATTCACCCCTCCACTTT. Its protein product is CASRRDRANSPLHF.